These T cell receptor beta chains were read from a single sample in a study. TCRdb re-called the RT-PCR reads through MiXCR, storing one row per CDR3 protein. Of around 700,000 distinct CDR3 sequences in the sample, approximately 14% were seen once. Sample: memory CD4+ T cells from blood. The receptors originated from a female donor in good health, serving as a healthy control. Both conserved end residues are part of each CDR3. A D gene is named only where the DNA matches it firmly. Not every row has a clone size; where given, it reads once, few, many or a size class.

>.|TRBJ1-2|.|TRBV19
TGTGCCAGTGTTATACAGGGAAGCGGCTACACCTTC
CASVIQGSGYTF
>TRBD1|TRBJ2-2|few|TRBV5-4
TGTGCCAGCAGCTTCGGGACAGGGCATGGGGAGCTGTTTTTT
CASSFGTGHGELFF
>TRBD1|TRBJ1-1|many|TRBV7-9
TGTGCCAGCAGACAGGTGGGACAGGGTAACACTGAAGCTTTCTTT
CASRQVGQGNTEAFF
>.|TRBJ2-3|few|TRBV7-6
TGTGCCAGCAGCTTAGGACCAAAGGGAGATACGCAGTATTTT
CASSLGPKGDTQYF
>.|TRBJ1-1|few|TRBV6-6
TGTGCCAGCTATACAGACACAGGGAGCACTGAAGCTTTCTTT
CASYTDTGSTEAFF
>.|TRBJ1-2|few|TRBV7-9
TGTGCCAGCAGCTTCAAAGACAGGCCCGCTTATGGCTACACCTTC
CASSFKDRPAYGYTF
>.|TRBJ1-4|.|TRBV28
TGTGCCAGCAGCAGAACAGTTAATGAAAAACTGTTTTTT
CASSRTVNEKLFF
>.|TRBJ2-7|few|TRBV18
TGTGCCAGCTCACTGGGACCGCACTACGAGCAGTACTTC
CASSLGPHYEQYF
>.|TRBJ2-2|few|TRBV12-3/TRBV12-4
TGTGCCAGCAGTATCAGGGGATTAAGGACCGGGGAGCTGTTTTTT
CASSIRGLRTGELFF
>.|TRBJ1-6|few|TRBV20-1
TGCAGTGCTCTCCGGGATGCGGATAATTCACCCCTCCACTTT
CSALRDADNSPLHF
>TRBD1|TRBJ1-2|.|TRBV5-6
TGTGCCAGCAGCTTGCCTTTTGGGACAGGAGTGTATGGCTACACCTTC
CASSLPFGTGVYGYTF
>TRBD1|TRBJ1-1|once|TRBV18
TGTGCCAGCTTCCTTGCACAGGGGATCGGTGAAGCTTTCTTT
CASFLAQGIGEAFF
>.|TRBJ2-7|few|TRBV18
TGTGCCAGCTCACCACGCCAGGGGTTTTCCTACGAGCAGTACTTC
CASSPRQGFSYEQYF
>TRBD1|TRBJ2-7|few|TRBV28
TGTGCCAGCAGAGGGGGACAGATCTACGAGCAGTACTTC
CASRGGQIYEQYF
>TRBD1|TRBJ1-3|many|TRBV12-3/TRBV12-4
TGTGCCAGCAGTGACAGGGCTGGAAACACCATATATTTT
CASSDRAGNTIYF
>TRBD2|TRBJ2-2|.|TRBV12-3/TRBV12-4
TGTGCCAGCAGTTGGGGAGGGGACACCGGGGAGCTGTTTTTT
CASSWGGDTGELFF
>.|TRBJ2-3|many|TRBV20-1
TGCAGTGCTAGAACTTGGGGGGCAGGTACGACGGATACGCAGTATTTT
CSARTWGAGTTDTQYF
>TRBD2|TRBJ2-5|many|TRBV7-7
TGTGCTAGCAGCTCGCTAGCGGAAGAGACCCAGTACTTC
CASSSLAEETQYF
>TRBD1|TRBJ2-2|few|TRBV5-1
TGCGCCAGCAGCTTGGCGGGACAGGGGAACACCGGGGAGCTGTTTTTT
CASSLAGQGNTGELFF
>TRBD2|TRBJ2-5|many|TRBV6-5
TGTGCCAGCCTGCCGGCTAGCGGGAGCGGTGGGGAGACCCAGTACTTC
CASLPASGSGGETQYF
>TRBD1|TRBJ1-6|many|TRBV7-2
TGTGCCAGCATGGGGACAGGGTATTCACCCCTCCACTTT
CASMGTGYSPLHF
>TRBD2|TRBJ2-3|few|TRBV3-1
TGTGCCAGCAGCCAAGGGAGCGGAGCGGGAGTGGCAGATACGCAGTATTTT
CASSQGSGAGVADTQYF
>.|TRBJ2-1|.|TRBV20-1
TGCAGTGCGTCCCCTCGGCAGAGCTCCTACAATGAGCAGTTCTTC
CSASPRQSSYNEQFF
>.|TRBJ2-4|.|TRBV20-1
TGCAGTGCTAGGACACTTGGGGGTTCAAACATTCAGTACTTC
CSARTLGGSNIQYF
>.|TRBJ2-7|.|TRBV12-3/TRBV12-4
TGTGCCAGCAGTCCTGGGACGGGGGCGCTTTATACTGACGAGCAGTACTTC
CASSPGTGALYTDEQYF
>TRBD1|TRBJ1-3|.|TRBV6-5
TGTGCCAGCAGTTACTCTCCCGGGACAGGGAGGGAAAACACCATATATTTT
CASSYSPGTGRENTIYF
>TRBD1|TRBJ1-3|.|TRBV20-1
TGCAGTGCTAGAGCCTCAGGGGGCGGTTCTGGAAACACCATATATTTT
CSARASGGGSGNTIYF
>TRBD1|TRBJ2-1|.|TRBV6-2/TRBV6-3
TGTGCCAGCAGTTATCCGGACAGGGGAGCCAGCTCCTACAATGAGCAGTTCTTC
CASSYPDRGASSYNEQFF
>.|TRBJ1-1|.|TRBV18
TGTGCCAGCTCCCCTTCAGGAGGGTTGAACACTGAAGCTTTCTTT
CASSPSGGLNTEAFF
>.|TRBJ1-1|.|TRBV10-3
TGTGCCATCAGTGAAAACCAGAGGGTCACTGAAGCTTTCTTT
CAISENQRVTEAFF
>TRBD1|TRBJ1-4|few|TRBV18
TGTGCCAGCTCACTATCAACTCCGACAGGGGGCGGCGAAAAACTGTTTTTT
CASSLSTPTGGGEKLFF
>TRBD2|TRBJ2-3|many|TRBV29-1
TGCAGCGTTGACGGACTAGCGGGGGGCACAGATACGCAGTATTTT
CSVDGLAGGTDTQYF
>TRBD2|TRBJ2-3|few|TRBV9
TGTGCCAGCAGCGCAGGACTAGCGGCGGTGTGGAGCACAGATACGCAGTATTTT
CASSAGLAAVWSTDTQYF
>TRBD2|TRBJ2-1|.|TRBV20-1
TGCAGTGCTACCAACGCGGACCTAGCGGGAGGGGGAAATGAGCAGTTCTTC
CSATNADLAGGGNEQFF
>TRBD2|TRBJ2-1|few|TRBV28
TGTGCCAGCAAAAGTTCGGGACTAGCGGGACAATACAATGAGCAGTTCTTC
CASKSSGLAGQYNEQFF
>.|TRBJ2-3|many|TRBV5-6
TGTGCCAGCAGACACCGACGGCAATTAGGGGCAGATACGCAGTATTTT
CASRHRRQLGADTQYF
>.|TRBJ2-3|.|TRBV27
TGTGCCAGCAGTTTATCAGCAGGGTTTGGGGACACAGATACGCAGTATTTT
CASSLSAGFGDTDTQYF
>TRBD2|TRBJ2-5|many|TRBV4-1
TGCGCCAGCAGCCCCTACGGGACTAGCGGTGGGGAGACCCAGTACTTC
CASSPYGTSGGETQYF
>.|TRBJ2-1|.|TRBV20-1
TGCAGTGCTAGAGGGGAGACAGGGAGGAATGAGCAGTTCTTC
CSARGETGRNEQFF
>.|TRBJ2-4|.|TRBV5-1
TGCGCCAGCAGCTTGGCAAGGGCCAGGGGAAACATTCAGTACTTC
CASSLARARGNIQYF
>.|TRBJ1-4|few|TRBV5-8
TGTGCCAGCAGCTTGCCAGGGAGGACTGAAAAACTGTTTTTT
CASSLPGRTEKLFF
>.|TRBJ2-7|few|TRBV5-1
TGCGCCAGCAGCTTAGGGCCTCAGGGGTCTGGGTACGAGCAGTACTTC
CASSLGPQGSGYEQYF
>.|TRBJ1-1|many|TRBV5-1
TGTGCCAGCAGCTTAGCAGGGATGAACACTGAAGCTTTCTTT
CASSLAGMNTEAFF
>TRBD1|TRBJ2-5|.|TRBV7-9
TGTGCCAGCAGCCCGAAGGGACAGTCTCTCGGTCCGCCTCAAGAGACCCAGTACTTC
CASSPKGQSLGPPQETQYF
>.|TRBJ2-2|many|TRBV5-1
TGCGCCAGCAGCCCGACATCGAACACCGGGGAGCTGTTTTTT
CASSPTSNTGELFF
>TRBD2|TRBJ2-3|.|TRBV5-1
TGCGCCAGCAGCGACGCTGGGGGGGCAGATACGCAGTATTTT
CASSDAGGADTQYF
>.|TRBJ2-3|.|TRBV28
TGTGCCAGCAGTTTCCCACCCACGACTGGACGGTCGCATACGCAGTATTTT
CASSFPPTTGRSHTQYF
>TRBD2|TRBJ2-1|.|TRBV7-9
TGTGCCAGCAGCTCGACTAGCGGGAGGGCCGCCTACAATGAGCAGTTCTTC
CASSSTSGRAAYNEQFF
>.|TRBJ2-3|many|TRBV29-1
TGCAGCGTCCAATCTAGCTTTATGGCAGATACGCAGTATTTT
CSVQSSFMADTQYF
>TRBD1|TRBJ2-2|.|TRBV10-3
TGTGTCATCATGGGACAGGGTGTCGGGGAGCTGTTTTTT
CVIMGQGVGELFF
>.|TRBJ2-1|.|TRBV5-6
TGTGCCAGCAGCCCGCCGGGATCACAACTGGTCAATGAGCAGTTCTTC
CASSPPGSQLVNEQFF
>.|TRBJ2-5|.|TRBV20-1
TGCAGTGCTGGAAGATCCCAAGAGACCCAGTACTTC
CSAGRSQETQYF
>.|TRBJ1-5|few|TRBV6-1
TGTGCCAGCAGCGATCGTCAGCCCCAGCATTTT
CASSDRQPQHF
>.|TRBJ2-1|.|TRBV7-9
TGTGCCAGCAGCCTGGACCAGGCCCATGAGCAGTTCTTC
CASSLDQAHEQFF
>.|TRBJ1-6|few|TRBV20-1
TGCAGTGCTAGAGTAGGGACCCTGGATTCACCCCTCCACTTT
CSARVGTLDSPLHF
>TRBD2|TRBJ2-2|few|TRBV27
TGTGCCATCGGGAGGGAAGGCACCGGGGAGCTGTTTTTT
CAIGREGTGELFF
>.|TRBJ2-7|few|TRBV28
TGTGCCAGCAGTCTCCGGACAGTTTACTCCTACGAGCAGTACTTC
CASSLRTVYSYEQYF
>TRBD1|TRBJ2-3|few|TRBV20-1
TGCAGTGCCCCAGGGGGTCCCACCCATACGCAGTATTTT
CSAPGGPTHTQYF
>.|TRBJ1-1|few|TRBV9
TGTGCCAGCAGCGCGGAAGGGGTTACTGAAGCTTTCTTT
CASSAEGVTEAFF
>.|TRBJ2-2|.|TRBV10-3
TGTGCCATCAGAACTAGTTTGAACACCGGGGAGCTGTTTTTT
CAIRTSLNTGELFF